This TCR beta chain was identified in a study of blood T cell repertoires in COVID-19. For the study at large: Acute and convalescent COVID-19 specimens originated in the United States, Italy and Spain. Sample material is recorded as cDNA or gDNA derived from T cells, B-cell-depleted T cells, or PBMCs.

Seattle's cohort entered during active infection and was followed longitudinally. As originally analysed: Counts of nucleated cells, estimated from reference gene primer amplification, were obtained. Produced via immunoSEQ multiplex PCR; TCRdb's table is partial and in-frame only. The D gene and trimming were derived from the DNA, and the V and J assignments and clone size from that table. There are fewer than 350,000 clones in the sample; roughly 90% occur only once, and about 12% lies in the top ten. Sequenced input: peripheral blood. The receptor's source is a young woman with COVID-19, enrolled during active disease.

DNA for the CDR3: TGTGCCAGCAGCCCGGGACAGGGAATTCGAACAGATACGCAGTATTTT. Translated, it gives CASSPGQGIRTDTQYF. The chain is built from TRBV7-8 and TRBJ2-3, with 9 positions matching TRBD1. V was pared by 5 bases and J by 3 bases, with 9 bases of the junction left unmatched. Germline V gene sequence: CDR1 SGHVS, CDR2 FQNEAQ. This CDR3 spans 16 amino acids.